This passage covers 10 T cell receptor beta chains from one sample sequenced in a study of blood T cell repertoires in COVID-19. Here immunoSEQ multiplex PCR was the method, and the copy in TCRdb shows in-frame clones only, minus some. Here the sample spans hundreds of thousands of clones, around 90% being singletons. Material: PBMCs or T cells enriched from blood (not recorded which). These receptor sequences come from a young woman who had recovered from COVID-19.

The chain is built from TRBV4-3 and TRBJ1-1; possible D gene TRBD1, 5 bases. The CDR3 is 14 residues long. V was clipped by 5 bases and J by 0 bases, with 10 bases between them. Germline CDR1 is LGHNA and CDR2 is YSLEER. This chain's CDR3 is CASSNRPMNTEAFF. The CDR3 coding sequence is TGCGCCAGCAGCAACAGGCCTATGAACACTGAAGCTTTCTTT.

The V call is TRBV27, the J call TRBJ1-2; D is ambiguous. The germline V gene encodes CDR1 MNHEY and CDR2 SMNVEV (reference sequence). V dropped 5 bases and J dropped 2 bases, with 9 bases sitting between them. This CDR3 region has 13 residues. CDR3 bases: TGTGCCAGCAGTCACGGAGCCAACTATGGCTACACCTTC. Residues: CASSHGANYGYTF.

This chain joins TRBV6-5 and TRBJ2-1; 7 nucleotides align to TRBD1. The CDR3 is made up of 16 amino acids. The V segment lost 0 bases and the J segment 5 bases; nucleotides outside the gene matches: 7. Germline lookup yields CDR1 MNHEY and CDR2 SVGAGI. The CDR3 DNA sequence: TGTGCCAGCAGTTACTCCCCGGGACAGAGACACAATGAGCAGTTCTTC. Translation: CASSYSPGQRHNEQFF.

Note on this clone: Distinct nucleotide sequences in the sample also encode this CDR3. The chain uses TRBV7-9 and TRBJ2-7; the D is unclear. Trimming left V 2 bases short and J 3 bases short, with 5 bases between. This CDR3 has 12 amino acids. Germline CDR1 is SEHNR and CDR2 is FQNEAQ (reference sequence). The CDR3 loop is CASSLTRYEQYF. For the CDR3, the DNA is TGTGCCAGCAGCTTAACACGCTACGAGCAGTACTTC.

This rearrangement joins TRBV19 to TRBJ1-2, with 8 bases identical to TRBD1. Losses at the gene ends were 5 bases for V and 0 bases for J; bases not matched to a gene: 8. The germline V gene encodes CDR1 LNHDA and CDR2 SQIVND (reference sequence). The CDR3 spans 16 residues. CDR3 sequence: CASSPEPTGANYGYTF. The CDR3 coding sequence is TGTGCCAGTAGTCCAGAGCCGACAGGGGCTAACTATGGCTACACCTTC.

The chain recombines TRBV11-2 with TRBJ2-7; 7 bases align to TRBD2. CDR1 SGHAT and CDR2 FQNNGV come from the germline V gene. This CDR3 comprises 15 residues. Trimming cost V 3 bases and J 3 bases; bases outside gene matches: 8. The CDR3 DNA reads as TGTGCCAGCAGCTTCTGGACCCGGGGGGACTACGAGCAGTACTTC. Translating it yields CASSFWTRGDYEQYF. The variable domain in full, completed from reference TRBV11-2 and TRBJ2-7, reads EAGVAQSPRYKIIEKRQSVAFWCNPISGHATLYWYQQILGQGPKLLIQFQNNGVVDDSQLPKDRFSAERLKGVDSTLKIQPAKLEDSAVYLCASSFWTRGDYEQYFGPGTRLTVT.

The chain uses TRBV18 and TRBJ2-7; tentatively, D is TRBD1 (5 bases). Trimming cost V 5 bases and J 0 bases, with 8 bases left between them. CDR1 KGHSH and CDR2 LQKENI come from the germline V gene. CDR3 length: 13 amino acids. The CDR3, as DNA: TGTGCCAGCTCAACCGACAGCTCCTACGAGCAGTACTTC. It is translated as CASSTDSSYEQYF.

The chain is built from TRBV9 and TRBJ1-2; D is unresolved. The germline CDR1 and CDR2 sequences are SGDLS and YYNGEE. V was clipped by 0 bases and J by 3 bases, with 9 bases between them. The CDR3 loop spans 14 amino acids. In DNA form, the CDR3 reads TGTGCCAGCAGCGTAGCTCCCCGGGACTATGGCTACACCTTC. It translates to CASSVAPRDYGYTF.

The chain has TRBV7-2 and TRBJ1-5; 8 positions agree with TRBD1. CDR1 SGHTA and CDR2 FQGNSA come from the germline V gene. V lost 1 base and J lost 3; bases outside the gene matches: 5. The CDR3 loop spans 16 amino acids. The CDR3 DNA reads TGTGCCAGCAGCTTAGTACAGGGGGGGATCAATCAGCCCCAGCATTTT. Residues: CASSLVQGGINQPQHF.

The chain joins TRBV18 to TRBJ1-4; perhaps TRBD1 as D (5 bases). V lost 0 bases and J lost 5, with 10 bases in between. The CDR3 runs to 15 residues. The V gene's germline CDR1 is KGHSH and CDR2 LQKENI. The CDR3 region has the DNA TGTGCCAGCTCACCACCCGGGGGAGGGAATGAAAAACTGTTTTTT. It translates to CASSPPGGGNEKLFF. The whole variable domain, filled in from reference TRBV18 and TRBJ1-4, reads NAGVMQNPRHLVRRRGQEARLRCSPMKGHSHVYWYRQLPEEGLKFMVYLQKENIIDESGMPKERFSAEFPKEGPSILRIQQVVRGDSAAYFCASSPPGGGNEKLFFGSGTQLSVL.